The rows below give T cell receptor beta chains drawn from one sample of a study of CD8+ T cells in alopecia areata. Sequenced by immunoSEQ multiplex PCR; TCRdb stores in-frame clones only, minus some. The sample has around 270,000 clones, roughly 64% seen once. This specimen was CD4+ T cells sorted from blood, taken at week 24, from a patient treated with tofacitinib. These receptors were obtained from a human donor with alopecia areata. CDR3s include the opening cysteine and the closing phenylalanine or tryptophan. Fields, in order: V gene, J gene, clone size, D gene, CDR3 DNA, CDR3 protein. D genes are given only for firm matches. Part of the rows lack a size; the others show once, few, many or a class for expanded clones.

>TRBV9|TRBJ2-5|.|TRBD2
TGTGCCAGCAGCGTAGTAGGTAGCGGGGCGGAGACCCAGTACTTC
CASSVVGSGAETQYF
>TRBV28|TRBJ2-3|once|.
TGTGCCAGCAGTTTATTGGGGGCGACAGATACGCAGTATTTT
CASSLLGATDTQYF
>TRBV30|TRBJ1-3|.|.
TGTGCCTGGAGTCCCTGGACACGAAACTCTGGAAACACCATATATTTT
CAWSPWTRNSGNTIYF
>TRBV10-3|TRBJ1-6|.|TRBD1
TGTGCCATCAGTGACCGGGACAGCAATAATTCACCCCTCCACTTT
CAISDRDSNNSPLHF
>TRBV25-1|TRBJ1-1|.|.
TGTGCCAGCAGTGTTTTACCTTGGGGGGTCGGAACTGAAGCTTTCTTT
CASSVLPWGVGTEAFF
>TRBV4-3|TRBJ1-2|.|TRBD1
TGCGCCAGCAGCCAAGTTCGCGGACAGGGGACTGGCTACACCTTC
CASSQVRGQGTGYTF
>TRBV7-2|TRBJ1-6|few|TRBD1
TGTGCCAGCAGCTACGACAGGGGTCGTGGTTCACCCCTCCACTTT
CASSYDRGRGSPLHF
>TRBV28|TRBJ2-6|.|.
TGTGCCAGCAGTTTCGGAGCTACTGGGGCCAACGTCCTGACTTTC
CASSFGATGANVLTF
>TRBV7-3|TRBJ2-7|few|TRBD1
TGTGCCAGCAGCCCGACAGGGGGAACCTACGAGCAGTACTTC
CASSPTGGTYEQYF
>TRBV4-3|TRBJ1-4|.|.
TGCGCCAGCAGCCAAGATAATATCGACCTCATGAAACTGTTTTTT
CASSQDNIDLMKLFF
>TRBV18|TRBJ1-1|.|.
TGTGCCAGCTCAGGAAGGATGAGTACTGAAGCTTTCTTT
CASSGRMSTEAFF
>TRBV9|TRBJ1-2|.|.
TGTGCCAGCAGCGTAGCGGCGGGTGATGGCTACACCTTC
CASSVAAGDGYTF
>TRBV25-1|TRBJ2-5|.|.
TGTGCCAGCAGTGAATACGGCGGGATGGAGACCCAGTACTTC
CASSEYGGMETQYF
>TRBV7-2|TRBJ2-3|few|.
TGTGCCAGCAGCTCCCCCCGTCCTAGGGGTACGCAGTATTTT
CASSSPRPRGTQYF
>TRBV18|TRBJ2-5|few|TRBD1
TGTGCCAGCTCACCCGGGACAGGGGAAGAGACCCAGTACTTC
CASSPGTGEETQYF
>TRBV20-1|TRBJ2-1|.|.
TGCAGTTCGGACCGCTACAATGAGCAGTTCTTC
CSSDRYNEQFF
>TRBV5-1|TRBJ2-5|.|.
TGCGCCAGCAGCAGCTACAACCAAGAGACCCAGTACTTC
CASSSYNQETQYF
>TRBV25-1|TRBJ2-3|few|.
TGTGCCAGCTGCGGGGCAGGTGGGACAGATACGCAGTATTTT
CASCGAGGTDTQYF
>TRBV30|TRBJ2-2|few|TRBD1
TGTGCCTGGAGTAGGGACAGCAACACCGGGGAGCTGTTTTTT
CAWSRDSNTGELFF
>TRBV29-1|TRBJ2-2|.|TRBD1
TGCAGCGTCCTAAGACAGGGTCCCACCGGGGAGCTGTTTTTT
CSVLRQGPTGELFF
>TRBV28|TRBJ2-3|few|TRBD1
TGTGCCAGCAGTTTATGGGAGGGGACAGGGGTCGGCACAGATACGCAGTATTTT
CASSLWEGTGVGTDTQYF
>TRBV30|TRBJ2-7|.|TRBD1
TGTGCCTGGAGCCCCCGGACAGGGTTAACCTACGAGCAGTACTTC
CAWSPRTGLTYEQYF
>TRBV29-1|TRBJ2-1|.|.
TGCAGCGTGGGAGAGGGAGAGCAGTTCTTC
CSVGEGEQFF
>TRBV7-2|TRBJ2-3|.|.
TGTGCCAGCAGCCCGCGCCTAGGTCAAGATACGCAGTATTTT
CASSPRLGQDTQYF
>TRBV4-1|TRBJ1-1|.|TRBD1
TGCGCCAGCAGCCAAGAGGGCCGGGACAGGGTGGGATTGAACACTGAAGCTTTCTTT
CASSQEGRDRVGLNTEAFF
>TRBV2|TRBJ2-1|.|TRBD1
TGTGCCAGCAGTGACGAGGACAGGGGGATATACAATGAGCAGTTCTTC
CASSDEDRGIYNEQFF
>TRBV14|TRBJ2-5|.|.
TGTGCCAGCAGCCACGAAGAGACCCAGTACTTC
CASSHEETQYF
>TRBV9|TRBJ1-1|few|TRBD1
TGTGCCAGCAGCGTAGGAGGAGGGACAGGGAGCACTGAAGCTTTCTTT
CASSVGGGTGSTEAFF
>TRBV19|TRBJ1-2|.|TRBD1
TGTGCCAGTAGTATATCGCCCGGGACAGCCTATGGCTACACCTTC
CASSISPGTAYGYTF
>TRBV9|TRBJ1-1|.|TRBD1
TGTGCCAGCAGCTCACAACAGGGGGCTTGGACTGAAGCTTTCTTT
CASSSQQGAWTEAFF
>TRBV30|TRBJ1-1|.|TRBD1
TGTGCCTATGACAGGGTAGAAGCTTTCTTT
CAYDRVEAFF
>TRBV11-3|TRBJ2-4|.|.
TGTGCCAGCAGCTTAGATAGCACAGGTGGAAACATTCAGTACTTC
CASSLDSTGGNIQYF
>TRBV2|TRBJ1-1|.|.
TGTGCCAGCAGCGCGTCCCAAGGTTTGAACACTGAAGCTTTCTTT
CASSASQGLNTEAFF
>TRBV4-1|TRBJ1-6|.|TRBD1
TGCGCCAGCAGTCGACAGGGAAATTCACCCCTCCACTTT
CASSRQGNSPLHF
>TRBV5-1|TRBJ2-5|.|TRBD1
TGCGCCAGCAGCGCGGACAGGGGCCGAGAGACCCAGTACTTC
CASSADRGRETQYF
>TRBV12-5|TRBJ1-1|.|.
TGTGCTAGTGGTTTGGTACTGTGGGGAGGTGGAACTGAAGCTTTCTTT
CASGLVLWGGGTEAFF